These 20 T cell receptor beta chains originate from one sample sequenced in a study of graft-versus-host responses after intestinal transplantation listed by TCRdb under 2021. Library preparation employed the immunoSEQ multiplex PCR assay. TCRdb limited this immuneACCESS table to in-frame rearrangements with V and J called. A share of clones is missing; checked studies link under half to unresolved V genes, and the rest is unexplained. Within this sample are tens of thousands of clones, with 80% to 95% of them counted one time only. About 6.7% of the sample is taken by the ten largest. The source was bone marrow, collected 734 days after intestinal transplantation. The receptors originated from a human patient who received an intestinal transplant, so some T cells may come from the graft donor.

The chain carries TRBV15 and TRBJ1-2; TRBD1 agrees at 10 bases. Losses at the gene ends were 1 base for V and 8 bases for J; bases not matched to a gene: 13. The CDR3 loop spans 17 amino acids. CDR1 and CDR2 from the germline V gene are LNHNV and YYDKDF (reference sequence). The CDR3 DNA follows: TGTGCCACCAGCAGAGCTTACGCGCGGACAGGGGGAAAGGGCTACACCTTC. Translating gives CATSRAYARTGGKGYTF.

The CDR3 coding sequence is TGTGCCAGCAGCGCCCGGAGGTACCAAGAGACCCAGTACTTC. It is translated as CASSARRYQETQYF. The rearrangement uses TRBV9 and TRBJ2-5; possibly TRBD2 for D (5 bases). The V and J ends lost 3 bases and 0 bases respectively, with 9 bases between them. CDR3 length: 14 amino acids. Per the germline V gene, CDR1 is SGDLS and CDR2 is YYNGEE.

This chain connects TRBV27 to TRBJ2-1, with D unclear. Germline lookup yields CDR1 MNHEY and CDR2 SMNVEV (reference sequence). The V end was cut by 7 bases, the J end by 7 bases, with 17 bases between. The CDR3 is 14 amino acids. DNA of the CDR3: TGTGCCAGCAATTCCCTTAGGAATATGAATGAGCAGTTCTTC. The encoded protein is CASNSLRNMNEQFF.

The chain combines TRBV5-4 with TRBJ1-6; D possibly corresponds to TRBD1 (5 bases). CDR1 and CDR2 (germline): SGHNT, YYREEE (reference sequence). There are 15 residues in the CDR3. The germline V and J ends were trimmed by 5 bases and 3 bases, with 12 bases remaining between them. The CDR3: CASSVQGLYNSPLHF. Written as DNA, the CDR3 is TGTGCCAGCAGTGTTCAGGGCCTCTATAATTCACCCCTCCACTTT.

The rearrangement links TRBV5-1 to TRBJ2-3, with D maybe TRBD2 (5 bases). This CDR3 region has 16 residues. The germline V and J ends were trimmed by 4 bases and 3 bases, with 18 bases remaining between them. In germline, CDR1 is SGHRS, CDR2 YFSETQ. CDR3 in amino acids: CASSPDVAGLTDTQYF. DNA for the CDR3: TGCGCCAGCAGCCCCGACGTGGCGGGCCTAACAGATACGCAGTATTTT.

The V call is TRBV6-5, the J call TRBJ2-1; 7 bases are a match to TRBD2. The junction had 3 bases not matched to a gene; V was cut back by 2 bases and J by 2 bases. The CDR3 loop spans 15 amino acids. Germline V gene data show CDR1 as MNHEY and CDR2 as SVGAGI. CDR3 nucleotide sequence: TGTGCCAGCAGTTACGAGGGAGGGCCCTACAATGAGCAGTTCTTC. As protein: CASSYEGGPYNEQFF.

The V and J genes are TRBV4-1 and TRBJ2-7; tentatively, D is TRBD1 (6 bases). Germline V gives CDR1 MGHRA, CDR2 YSYEKL. Trimming stripped 0 bases from V and 4 bases from J, with 10 bases between. The CDR3 contains 14 residues. The CDR3 here is CASSQDLGAYEQYF. CDR3 nucleotides: TGCGCCAGCAGCCAAGATCTGGGGGCATACGAGCAGTACTTC.

The rearrangement joins TRBV13 to TRBJ2-5; D could derive from TRBD1 or TRBD2 (6 bases each). Germline V gene sequence: CDR1 PRHDT, CDR2 FYEKMQ (reference sequence). V lost 2 bases, J lost 4 bases, and 17 bases lay in between. The CDR3 is made up of 16 amino acids. The CDR3 sequence: CASSLSDIQGGETQYF. The CDR3 nucleotides read TGTGCCAGCAGCTTATCGGATATACAGGGAGGAGAGACCCAGTACTTC.

This rearrangement joins TRBV5-6 to TRBJ1-1, with D unresolved. V lost 1 base and J lost 4, with 8 bases in between. CDR1 SGHDT and CDR2 YYEEEE come from the germline V gene. CDR3 length: 13 amino acids. The CDR3 DNA reads as TGTGCCAGCAGCTTGTTAGGGATCACTGAAGCTTTCTTT. This gives the protein CASSLLGITEAFF.

This chain links TRBV27 with TRBJ1-1; the D gene is possibly TRBD1 (6 bases). Germline V gives CDR1 MNHEY, CDR2 SMNVEV (reference sequence). The V and J ends lost 5 bases and 3 bases respectively, with 13 bases between them. The CDR3 spans 14 residues. CDR3 DNA: TGTGCCAGCAGTCCCGTTGGGGGCGACACTGAAGCTTTCTTT. Residues: CASSPVGGDTEAFF.

This clone has only a few counts. The chain links TRBV27 to TRBJ1-2; 7 nucleotides align to TRBD1. The CDR3 has 13 residues. V was clipped by 4 bases and J by 4 bases; unmatched bases: 3. Germline assignment: CDR1 MNHEY and CDR2 SMNVEV (reference sequence). CDR3 protein: CASSSTGTYGYTF. The DNA for the CDR3 is TGTGCCAGCAGTTCGACAGGGACCTATGGCTACACCTTC.

This chain joins TRBV4-2 and TRBJ2-4, with D tentatively TRBD2 (6 bases). The germline CDR1 and CDR2 sequences are LGHNA and YNFKEQ. The CDR3 extends over 21 amino acids. Trimming took off 0 bases at V and 0 bases at J, with 24 bases between the two ends. DNA of the CDR3: TGTGCCAGCAGCCAAGAAGGCTGGGGAGGCGCTTTCTTTCTAGCCAAAAACATTCAGTACTTC. Translating it yields CASSQEGWGGAFFLAKNIQYF.

This rearrangement joins TRBV6-5 to TRBJ2-7; D gene ambiguous. The germline gives CDR1 MNHEY, CDR2 SVGAGI. There are 15 residues in the CDR3. The V end was cut by 0 bases, the J end by 1 base, with 10 bases between. Here the CDR3 DNA reads TGTGCCAGCAGTTACTCGATAAGTCGGTCCTACGAGCAGTACTTC. Its translation: CASSYSISRSYEQYF.

The V gene is TRBV5-4, the J gene TRBJ1-2; D is ambiguous. Germline CDR1 reads SGHNT; CDR2 reads YYREEE (reference sequence). Trimming removed 3 bases at V and 1 base at J, with 10 bases between. The CDR3 extends over 14 amino acids. The CDR3 here is CASSSASINYGYTF. The CDR3 coding sequence is TGTGCCAGCAGCTCGGCCAGCATTAACTATGGCTACACCTTC.

This clone is a singleton in its sample. The rearrangement links TRBV30 to TRBJ1-2; D gene ambiguous. V was trimmed by 0 bases and J by 2 bases, leaving 7 bases between them. CDR3 length: 13 amino acids. The V gene's germline CDR1 is GTSNPN and CDR2 SVGIG (reference sequence). CDR3 sequence: CAWSVWANYGYTF. The CDR3 DNA reads TGTGCCTGGAGTGTATGGGCGAACTATGGCTACACCTTC.

The chain carries TRBV7-9 and TRBJ2-7; 11 bases agree with TRBD2. CDR3 length equals 16 residues. The ends lost 1 base at V and 5 bases at J; junction bases unmatched: 7. Germline V gene sequence: CDR1 SEHNR, CDR2 FQNEAQ (reference sequence). Here the CDR3 reads CASSLVAGGILDEQYF. The DNA for the CDR3 is TGTGCCAGCAGCTTAGTAGCGGGAGGGATCCTGGACGAGCAGTACTTC. The full variable domain, with the rest looked up from reference TRBV7-9 and TRBJ2-7, is DTGVSQNPRHKITKRGQNVTFRCDPISEHNRLYWYRQTLGQGPEFLTYFQNEAQLEKSRLLSDRFSAERPKGSFSTLEIQRTEQGDSAMYLCASSLVAGGILDEQYFGPGTRLTVT.

The genes are TRBV7-9 and TRBJ2-3; no definite D call. The CDR3 consists of 12 residues. Trimming left V 3 bases short and J 1 base short, with 2 bases between. Looked up from germline, CDR1 is SEHNR and CDR2 is FQNEAQ (reference sequence). The CDR3 DNA follows: TGTGCCAGCAGCTTTGGCACAGATACGCAGTATTTT. Translated: CASSFGTDTQYF. The entire variable domain, with the rest obtained from reference TRBV7-9 and TRBJ2-3, is as follows: DTGVSQNPRHKITKRGQNVTFRCDPISEHNRLYWYRQTLGQGPEFLTYFQNEAQLEKSRLLSDRFSAERPKGSFSTLEIQRTEQGDSAMYLCASSFGTDTQYFGPGTRLTVL.

The chain joins TRBV7-6 to TRBJ2-2; D is perhaps TRBD2 (5 bases). The CDR3 is made up of 18 amino acids. CDR1 SGHVS and CDR2 FNYEAQ come from the germline V gene. The V end was cut by 2 bases, the J end by 5 bases, with 21 bases between. In DNA, the CDR3 is TGTGCCAGCAGCTTATTGAACTGGTTGGGAGTCCCGACCGGGGAGCTGTTTTTT. Translation gives CASSLLNWLGVPTGELFF.

The chain has TRBV11-3 and TRBJ2-3; tentative D call: TRBD2 (5 bases). This CDR3 comprises 15 residues. Trimming cost V 1 base and J 4 bases, with 12 bases left between them. Germline V gene data show CDR1 as SGHNT and CDR2 as YENEEA. Here the CDR3 reads CASSLARGFADTQYF. The CDR3 DNA reads as TGTGCCAGCAGCTTAGCACGGGGTTTCGCAGATACGCAGTATTTT.

The V gene is TRBV5-5, the J gene TRBJ1-5; unclear D gene. The germline V gene has CDR1 SGHKS and CDR2 YYEKEE (reference sequence). The CDR3 runs to 13 residues. The ends were cut back, 3 bases at V and 4 bases at J, with 8 bases in the middle. CDR3 residues: CASSYWANQPQHF. The CDR3 nucleotides are TGTGCCAGCAGCTACTGGGCAAATCAGCCCCAGCATTTT.